This T cell receptor beta chain was recovered during a study of blood T cell repertoires in COVID-19. Study-wide background: Spain, Italy and the United States supplied samples that represented acute and convalescent COVID-19. PBMCs, B-cell-depleted T cells, or T cells were the source of the cDNA or gDNA that made up the material.

Original analysis: Estimated nucleated cell counts came from reference gene primer amplification. The data were produced by immunoSEQ multiplex PCR, yet TCRdb's version contains in-frame clones alone and is incomplete. The V and J calls and clone size come from that table; D and trimming were worked out from the DNA. The data contain about 380,000 clones, approximately 77% of them seen just once; the ten biggest clones take up about 1.2%. There are 15 residues in the CDR3. Trimming stripped 2 bases from V and 1 base from J, with 11 bases between. Per the germline V gene, CDR1 is WNHNN and CDR2 is SYGVQD (reference sequence).

The sequenced material came from peripheral blood. The V call is TRBV10-1, the J call TRBJ1-1; unclear D gene. The TCR comes from a human donor with acute or convalescent COVID-19. The donor label of this sample is uncertain. CDR3 residues: CASSEDLAGNTEAFF. The CDR3 nucleotides are TGCGCCAGCAGTGAGGATTTGGCAGGGAACACTGAAGCTTTCTTT.